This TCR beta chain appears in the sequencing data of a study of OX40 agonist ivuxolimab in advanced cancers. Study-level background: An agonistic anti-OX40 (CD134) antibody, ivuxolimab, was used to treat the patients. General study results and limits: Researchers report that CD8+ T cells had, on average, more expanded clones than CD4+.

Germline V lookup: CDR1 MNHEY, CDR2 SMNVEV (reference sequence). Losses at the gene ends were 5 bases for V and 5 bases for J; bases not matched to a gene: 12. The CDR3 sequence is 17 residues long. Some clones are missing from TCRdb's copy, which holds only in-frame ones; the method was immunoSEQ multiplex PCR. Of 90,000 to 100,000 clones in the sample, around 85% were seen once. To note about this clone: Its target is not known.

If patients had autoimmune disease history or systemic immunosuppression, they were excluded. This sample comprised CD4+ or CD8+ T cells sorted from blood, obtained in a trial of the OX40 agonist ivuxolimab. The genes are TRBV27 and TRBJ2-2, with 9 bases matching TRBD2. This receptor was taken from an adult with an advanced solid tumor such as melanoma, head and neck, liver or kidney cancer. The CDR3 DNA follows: TGTGCCAGCAGTCTTTACCCGATGACTAGCGGTACCGGGGAGCTGTTTTTT. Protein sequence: CASSLYPMTSGTGELFF.